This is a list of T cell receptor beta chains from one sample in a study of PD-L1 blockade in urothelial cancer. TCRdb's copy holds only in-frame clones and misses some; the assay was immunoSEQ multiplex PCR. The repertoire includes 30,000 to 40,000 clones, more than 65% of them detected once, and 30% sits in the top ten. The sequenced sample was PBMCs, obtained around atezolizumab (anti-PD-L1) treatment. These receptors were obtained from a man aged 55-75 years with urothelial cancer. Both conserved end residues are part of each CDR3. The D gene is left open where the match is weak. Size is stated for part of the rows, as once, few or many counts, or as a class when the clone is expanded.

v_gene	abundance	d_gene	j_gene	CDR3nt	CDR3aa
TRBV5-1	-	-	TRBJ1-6	TGCGCCAGCAGCCCGACACTTAGTAATTCACCCCTCCACTTT	CASSPTLSNSPLHF
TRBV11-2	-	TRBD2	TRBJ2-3	TGTGCCAGCAGCTTAGAATCTGGGACTAGCGGCACAGATACGCAGTATTTT	CASSLESGTSGTDTQYF
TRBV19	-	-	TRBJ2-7	TGTGCCAGTAGTAGTTATGGGGGCGGCTACGAGCAGTACTTC	CASSSYGGGYEQYF
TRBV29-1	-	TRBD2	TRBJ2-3	TGCAGCGTTGAACTAGCGGGAAGGACAGATACGCAGTATTTT	CSVELAGRTDTQYF
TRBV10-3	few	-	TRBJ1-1	TGTGCCATCAGTGTGGGGGGTAGGAACACTGAAGCTTTCTTT	CAISVGGRNTEAFF
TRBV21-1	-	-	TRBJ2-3	TGTGCCAGCAGCAAAGCCCACAGGGGGACGTTGCGCACAGATACGCAGTATTTT	CASSKAHRGTLRTDTQYF
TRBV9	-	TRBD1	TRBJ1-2	TGTGCCAGCAGCGCCCACCAGGGGGCGATTTCTGGCTACACCTTC	CASSAHQGAISGYTF
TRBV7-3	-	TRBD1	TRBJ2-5	TGTGCCAGCAGCCTCGGGGGACAGGACCCCCGAGAGACCCAGTACTTC	CASSLGGQDPRETQYF
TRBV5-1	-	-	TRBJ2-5	TGCGCCAGCAGCTTAGGACAGCAAGAGACCCAGTACTTC	CASSLGQQETQYF
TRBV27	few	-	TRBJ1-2	TGTGCCAGCAGGCCGACAGGAAGCTATGGCTACACCTTC	CASRPTGSYGYTF
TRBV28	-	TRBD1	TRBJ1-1	TGTGCCAGCAAACCGGACAGGGTTAGTACTGAAGCTTTCTTT	CASKPDRVSTEAFF
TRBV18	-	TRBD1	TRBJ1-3	TGTGCCAGCTCACCAAAATCATCAGGGGGACCTAGCTCTGGAAACACCATATATTTT	CASSPKSSGGPSSGNTIYF
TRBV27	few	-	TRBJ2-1	TGTGCCAGCAGTTTAATTGACAGCGACGGAGATGAGCAGTTCTTC	CASSLIDSDGDEQFF
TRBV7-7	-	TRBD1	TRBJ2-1	TGTGCTAGCAGCCTCCGGGACAGGGTCGGTGGTGAGCAGTTCTTC	CASSLRDRVGGEQFF
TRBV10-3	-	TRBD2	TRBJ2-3	TGTGCCATCTCCTGGGGGTCGGCGGGAGAGGATCACACAGATACGCAGTATTTT	CAISWGSAGEDHTDTQYF
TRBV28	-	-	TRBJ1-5	TGTGCCAGCAGCCTAGACCGGGAGGGGGTATGGAATCAGCCCCAGCATTTT	CASSLDREGVWNQPQHF
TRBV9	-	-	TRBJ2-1	TGTGCCAGCAGCGTGGGACTTGGCAATGAGCAGTTCTTC	CASSVGLGNEQFF
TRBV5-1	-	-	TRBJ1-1	TGCGCCAGCAGCTTGGTCGGTGTTACTGAAGCTTTCTTT	CASSLVGVTEAFF
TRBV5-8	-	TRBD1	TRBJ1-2	TGTGCCAGCAGCAAAAGGGACAGGGGAAGTGGCTATGGCTACACCTTC	CASSKRDRGSGYGYTF
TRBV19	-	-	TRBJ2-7	TGTGCCAGTAGTCCCACCTCGGGAACTTTCCTGACCTACGAGCAGTACTTC	CASSPTSGTFLTYEQYF
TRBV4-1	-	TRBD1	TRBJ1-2	TGCGCCAGCAGCCAAGTCCAGGGACAGGGGACCGGCTACACCTTC	CASSQVQGQGTGYTF
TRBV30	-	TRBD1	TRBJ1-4	TGTGCCTGGAGTGCAGGACAGGGGGTTGGTGAAAAACTGTTTTTT	CAWSAGQGVGEKLFF
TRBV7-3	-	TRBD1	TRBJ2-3	TGTGCCAGCAGCTTAACGGGACAGGGGGCGCTGGGAGATACGCAGTATTTT	CASSLTGQGALGDTQYF
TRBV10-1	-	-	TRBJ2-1	TGCGCCAGCAGTGAGGTATCTAGTAAAACCAAGTACAATGAGCAGTTCTTC	CASSEVSSKTKYNEQFF
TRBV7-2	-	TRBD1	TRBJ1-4	TGTGCCAGCAGCTGGATTCCCGGGACAGGGGGCGGTGAAAAACTGTTTTTT	CASSWIPGTGGGEKLFF
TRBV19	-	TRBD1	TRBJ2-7	TGTGCCAGTAGTCGGCCGGGACAGGCCTACGAGCAGTACTTC	CASSRPGQAYEQYF
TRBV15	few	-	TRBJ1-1	TGTGCCACCAGCGGACGGACAGCTTGGATCACTGAAGCTTTCTTT	CATSGRTAWITEAFF
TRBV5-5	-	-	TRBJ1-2	TGTGCCAGCAGCCGGGGGACTTTCGTTCATGGCTACACCTTC	CASSRGTFVHGYTF
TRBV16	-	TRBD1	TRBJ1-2	TGTGCCAGCAGCCAATGGGAGTTCCAGGGGGAGAACTATGGCTACACCTTC	CASSQWEFQGENYGYTF
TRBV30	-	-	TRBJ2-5	TGTGCCTGGAGTGTGAAAGGGCGCGGGGAAGAGACCCAGTACTTC	CAWSVKGRGEETQYF
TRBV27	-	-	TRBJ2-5	TGTGCCAGCAGTCATCGGGGTATACAAGAGACCCAGTACTTC	CASSHRGIQETQYF
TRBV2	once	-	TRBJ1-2	TGTGCCAGCACCGGGGGAACTCCCCGCTACACCTTC	CASTGGTPRYTF
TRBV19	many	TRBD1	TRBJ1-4	TGTGCCAGTAGGCCCCCGGGACAGGGGAATGAAAAACTGTTTTTT	CASRPPGQGNEKLFF
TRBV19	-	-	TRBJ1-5	TGTGCCAGTAGTATGAGGGGGTTAGCTCTGAGCAATCAGCCCCAGCATTTT	CASSMRGLALSNQPQHF
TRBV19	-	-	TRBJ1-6	TGTGCCAGTAGTATGAGTAAGGGGGAGGGATATTCACCCCTCCACTTT	CASSMSKGEGYSPLHF
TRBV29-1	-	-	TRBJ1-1	TGCAGCGGCGGGACGACTGAAGCTTTCTTT	CSGGTTEAFF
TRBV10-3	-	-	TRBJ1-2	TGTGCCATCAGTGATCCTCGTGACAGGCCGAACCTCTATGGCTACACCTTC	CAISDPRDRPNLYGYTF
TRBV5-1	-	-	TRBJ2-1	TGCGCCAGCAGCTTGGAAACGACTTACAATGAGCAGTTCTTC	CASSLETTYNEQFF
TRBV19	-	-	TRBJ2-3	TGTGCCAGTAGTGTAGACATTTCGACTAGCACAGATACGCAGTATTTT	CASSVDISTSTDTQYF
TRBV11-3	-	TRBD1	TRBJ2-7	TGTGCCAGCAGCTTAGAGGATGCGGTACAGGGGGACCACGAGCAGTACTTC	CASSLEDAVQGDHEQYF
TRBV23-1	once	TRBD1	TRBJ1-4	TGCGCCAGCAGTCCCATCCTACAGGGGTCTTTTGAAAAACTGTTTTTT	CASSPILQGSFEKLFF
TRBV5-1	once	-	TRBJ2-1	TGCGCCAGCAGCTTAAATTCAGCGGACGCCTACAATGAGCAGTTCTTC	CASSLNSADAYNEQFF
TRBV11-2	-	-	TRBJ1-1	TGTGCCAGCAGCTTATTTGTTGGTACTGCTTTCTTT	CASSLFVGTAFF
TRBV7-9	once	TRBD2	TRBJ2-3	TGTGCCAGCACCTTATGGTCAGGGCTAGCGGAAAGCACAGATACGCAGTATTTT	CASTLWSGLAESTDTQYF
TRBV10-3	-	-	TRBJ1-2	TGTGCCATCAGAGGACAGCTTAACTATGGCTACACCTTC	CAIRGQLNYGYTF
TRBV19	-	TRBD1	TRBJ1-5	TGTGCCAGTAGAAAAGACAGGGCACTAAATCAGCCCCAGCATTTT	CASRKDRALNQPQHF
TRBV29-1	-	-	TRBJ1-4	TGCAGCGTTTGGGAGTACGAAAAACTGTTTTTT	CSVWEYEKLFF
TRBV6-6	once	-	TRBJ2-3	TGTGCCAGCAGTCATCAGGAGGGGGATACGCAGTATTTT	CASSHQEGDTQYF
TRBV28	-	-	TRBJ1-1	TGTGCCAGCAGTTCAGGGAGGGGGAACACTGAAGCTTTCTTT	CASSSGRGNTEAFF
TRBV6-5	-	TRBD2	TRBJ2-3	TGTGCCAGCGCCACTGGACTAGCCACAGATACGCAGTATTTT	CASATGLATDTQYF
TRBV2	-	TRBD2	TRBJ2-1	TGTGCCAGCAGTCTCAACCCCGGGACTAGCGGGAGGGCCGTGTGGCATGAGCAGTTCTTC	CASSLNPGTSGRAVWHEQFF
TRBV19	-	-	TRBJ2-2	TGTGCCAGTAGTTCCCCACCAGCGAACACCGGGGAGCTGTTTTTT	CASSSPPANTGELFF
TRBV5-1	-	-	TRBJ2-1	TGCGCCAGCAGCTATCAGTACAATGAGCAGTTCTTC	CASSYQYNEQFF
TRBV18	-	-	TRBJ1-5	TGTGCCAGCTCCCTTTGGGTCCTGGGGGCTCAGCCCCAGCATTTT	CASSLWVLGAQPQHF
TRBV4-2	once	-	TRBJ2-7	TGTGCCAGCAGCCAAGGCCAGACTAACTACGAGCAGTACTTC	CASSQGQTNYEQYF
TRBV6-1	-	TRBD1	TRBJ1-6	TGTGCCAGCAGTGACTACAGGGGAACCAATTCACCCCTCCACTTT	CASSDYRGTNSPLHF